Listed here are 10 T cell receptor beta chains from one sample, sequenced in a study of blood T cell repertoires in COVID-19. Data came from immunoSEQ multiplex PCR; TCRdb stores just in-frame clones and leaves some out. The sample yields around 300,000 clones, around nine tenths seen once. Sequenced: peripheral blood. These receptors all come from a middle-aged man with acute or convalescent COVID-19.

The chain employs TRBV6-5 and TRBJ2-3; D is uncertain. The germline V gene encodes CDR1 MNHEY and CDR2 SVGAGI. The CDR3 has 15 residues. V was pared by 0 bases and J by 0 bases, with 7 bases between. CDR3 protein: CASSYSQESTDTQYF. The CDR3 bases are TGTGCCAGCAGTTACTCTCAGGAAAGCACAGATACGCAGTATTTT.

The V gene is TRBV6-2 or TRBV6-3, the J gene TRBJ2-1, with no clear D. This CDR3 region has 12 residues. V was clipped by 6 bases and J by 4 bases, with 7 bases between them. Germline V lookup: CDR1 MNHEY, CDR2 SVGEGT. CDR3 nucleotides: TGTGCCAGCAGCCGGAGTTACAATGAGCAGTTCTTC. This sequence encodes CASSRSYNEQFF.

This chain uses TRBV7-6 with TRBJ2-7; 15 nucleotides align to TRBD2. From germline, CDR1 is SGHVS and CDR2 FNYEAQ. The CDR3 extends over 15 amino acids. J was trimmed by 7 bases and V by 5 bases; bases with no gene match: 6. The CDR3 nucleotides read TGTGCCAGCAGCATGACGGGACTAGCGGGGGGAGAGCAGTACTTC. It codes for CASSMTGLAGGEQYF.

The J gene is TRBJ2-5, the V gene TRBV30; 7 bases are shared with TRBD1. This CDR3 contains 15 residues. J was trimmed by 6 bases and V by 1 base; bases with no gene match: 11. Germline V lookup: CDR1 GTSNPN, CDR2 SVGIG (reference sequence). The CDR3, as DNA: TGTGCCTGGAGTGGAACAGGGGCCTCAATTAAGACCCAGTACTTC. Its protein product is CAWSGTGASIKTQYF.

The J gene is TRBJ2-5, the V gene TRBV29-1; 8 bases agree with TRBD1. V shed 7 bases and J 1 base; nucleotides not matched to a gene: 5. The CDR3 runs to 13 residues. The germline CDR1 and CDR2 sequences are SQVTM and ANQGSEA. The CDR3 protein is CSADRGPQETQYF. In nucleotides, the CDR3 is TGCAGCGCAGACAGGGGACCCCAAGAGACCCAGTACTTC. Looking up the rest from reference TRBV29-1 and TRBJ2-5 gives the full variable domain: SAVISQKPSRDICQRGTSLTIQCQVDSQVTMMFWYRQQPGQSLTLIATANQGSEATYESGFVIDKFPISRPNLTFSTLTVSNMSPEDSSIYLCSADRGPQETQYFGPGTRLLVL.

The V gene is TRBV19, the J gene TRBJ1-2, with 7 bases matching TRBD1. The germline V gene encodes CDR1 LNHDA and CDR2 SQIVND (reference sequence). This CDR3 is 16 amino acids long. The V segment lost 1 base and the J segment 4 bases; nucleotides outside the gene matches: 9. DNA for the CDR3: TGTGCCAGTAGTATAGCCGGACAGGCGACTTTCTATGGCTACACCTTC. Translating gives CASSIAGQATFYGYTF.

The genes are TRBV18 and TRBJ2-2, with D perhaps TRBD1 (5 bases). CDR3 length: 15 residues. Germline V gene sequence: CDR1 KGHSH, CDR2 LQKENI. The ends were cut back, 4 bases at V and 3 bases at J, with 12 bases in the middle. This chain's CDR3 is CASSLGARDTGELFF. The CDR3 DNA follows: TGTGCCAGCTCACTGGGCGCCAGGGACACCGGGGAGCTGTTTTTT.

V usage is TRBV4-1 and J usage is TRBJ1-6; possibly TRBD1 for D (5 bases). The CDR3 loop spans 17 amino acids. The germline CDR1 and CDR2 sequences are MGHRA and YSYEKL. The ends were cut back, 4 bases at V and 9 bases at J, with 22 bases in the middle. In DNA form, the CDR3 reads TGCGCCAGCAGCCGGGCGGTGACGGGGGAAGGGGCTTCACCCCTCCACTTT. This encodes CASSRAVTGEGASPLHF.

The sample holds a few counts of this clone. The chain carries TRBV2 and TRBJ2-5, with a possible D match to TRBD2 (6 bases). The V end lost 8 bases, the J end lost 1 base, and 17 bases lay between the germline ends. CDR1 is SNHLY and CDR2 is FYNNEI in the germline V gene. CDR3 size: 15 residues. The CDR3 sequence is CASCQRLVFQETQYF. The CDR3 DNA follows: TGTGCCAGCTGTCAACGACTAGTCTTCCAAGAGACCCAGTACTTC.

The chain is built from TRBV6-1 and TRBJ1-6; D gene unclear. The CDR3 runs to 13 residues. Germline V lookup: CDR1 MNHNS, CDR2 SASEGT. V lost 2 bases, J lost 6 bases, and 5 bases lay in between. The CDR3 DNA reads TGTGCCAGCAGTGAATTGGCTAATTCACCCCTCCACTTT. The encoded protein is CASSELANSPLHF.